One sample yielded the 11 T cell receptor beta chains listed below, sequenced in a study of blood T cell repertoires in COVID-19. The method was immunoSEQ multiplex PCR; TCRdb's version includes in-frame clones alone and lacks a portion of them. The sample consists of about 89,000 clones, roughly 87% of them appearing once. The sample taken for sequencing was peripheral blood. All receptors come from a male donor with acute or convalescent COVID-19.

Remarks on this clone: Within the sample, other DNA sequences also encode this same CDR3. This chain's CDR3 is CASSPGGAGAYEQYF. The CDR3 DNA reads as TGCGCCAGCAGCCCAGGGGGTGCAGGGGCCTACGAGCAGTACTTC. The chain has TRBV5-1 and TRBJ2-7, with 7 bases matching TRBD1. Germline CDR1 is SGHRS and CDR2 is YFSETQ. This CDR3 is built from 15 residues. The junction had 9 bases not matched to a gene; V was cut back by 4 bases and J by 2 bases.

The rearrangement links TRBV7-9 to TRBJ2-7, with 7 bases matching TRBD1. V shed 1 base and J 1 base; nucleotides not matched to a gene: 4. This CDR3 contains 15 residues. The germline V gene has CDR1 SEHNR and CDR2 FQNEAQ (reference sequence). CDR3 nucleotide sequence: TGTGCCAGCAGCTTAGGCAGGGGGAAATCCTACGAGCAGTACTTC. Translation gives CASSLGRGKSYEQYF.

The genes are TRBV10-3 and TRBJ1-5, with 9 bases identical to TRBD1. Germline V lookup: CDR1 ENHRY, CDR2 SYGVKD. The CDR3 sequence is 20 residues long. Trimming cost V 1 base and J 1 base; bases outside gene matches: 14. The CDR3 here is CAISEYGGTGPRLSNQPQHF. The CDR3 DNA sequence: TGTGCCATCAGTGAGTATGGCGGGACAGGGCCCCGGCTGAGCAATCAGCCCCAGCATTTT.

The DNA of the CDR3 is TGTGCCAGTAGTATAGCCCAATTCAATCAGCCCCAGCATTTT. Protein sequence: CASSIAQFNQPQHF. The chain recombines TRBV19 with TRBJ1-5, with D uncertain. The ends were cut back, 1 base at V and 3 bases at J, with 7 bases in the middle. Per the germline V gene, CDR1 is LNHDA and CDR2 is SQIVND (reference sequence). The CDR3 runs to 14 residues.

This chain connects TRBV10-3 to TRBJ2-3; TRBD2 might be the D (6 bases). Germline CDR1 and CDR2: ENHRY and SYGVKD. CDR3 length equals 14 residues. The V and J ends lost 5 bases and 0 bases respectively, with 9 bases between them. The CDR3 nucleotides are TGTGCCATCAGTCATGGGACTAGCACAGATACGCAGTATTTT. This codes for CAISHGTSTDTQYF.

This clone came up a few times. The CDR3: CASKRSGTLNQPQHF. The CDR3 DNA sequence: TGTGCCAGCAAAAGATCCGGGACACTCAATCAGCCCCAGCATTTT. The chain joins TRBV6-5 to TRBJ1-5, with D perhaps TRBD1 (6 bases). V was cut by 7 bases and J by 3 bases, with 16 bases left in between. The CDR3 contains 15 residues. Germline V gene sequence: CDR1 MNHEY, CDR2 SVGAGI.

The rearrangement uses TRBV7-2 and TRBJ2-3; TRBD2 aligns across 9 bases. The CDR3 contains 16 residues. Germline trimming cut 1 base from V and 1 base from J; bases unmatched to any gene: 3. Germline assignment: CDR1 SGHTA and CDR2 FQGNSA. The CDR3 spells CASSLVAGGGTDTQYF. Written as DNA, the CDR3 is TGTGCCAGCAGCTTAGTCGCGGGGGGGGGCACAGATACGCAGTATTTT.

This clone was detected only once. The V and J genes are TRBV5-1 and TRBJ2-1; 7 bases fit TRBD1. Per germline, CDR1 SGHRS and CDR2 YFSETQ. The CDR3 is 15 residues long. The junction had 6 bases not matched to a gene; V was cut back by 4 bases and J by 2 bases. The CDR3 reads CASSLQGTTYNEQFF. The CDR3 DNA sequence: TGCGCCAGCAGCCTACAGGGGACAACCTACAATGAGCAGTTCTTC.

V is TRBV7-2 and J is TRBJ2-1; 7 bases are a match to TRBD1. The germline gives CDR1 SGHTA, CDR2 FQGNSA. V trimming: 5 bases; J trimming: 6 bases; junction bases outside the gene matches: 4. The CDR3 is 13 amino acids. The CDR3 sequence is CASSATGVNEQFF. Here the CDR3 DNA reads TGTGCCAGCAGCGCAACAGGGGTCAATGAGCAGTTCTTC.

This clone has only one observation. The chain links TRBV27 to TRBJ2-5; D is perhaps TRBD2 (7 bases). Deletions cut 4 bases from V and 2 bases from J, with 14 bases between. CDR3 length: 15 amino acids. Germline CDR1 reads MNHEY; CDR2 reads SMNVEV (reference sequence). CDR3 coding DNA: TGTGCCAGCAGTTCCTTAGGGGGGGGTCAAGAGACCCAGTACTTC. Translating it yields CASSSLGGGQETQYF.

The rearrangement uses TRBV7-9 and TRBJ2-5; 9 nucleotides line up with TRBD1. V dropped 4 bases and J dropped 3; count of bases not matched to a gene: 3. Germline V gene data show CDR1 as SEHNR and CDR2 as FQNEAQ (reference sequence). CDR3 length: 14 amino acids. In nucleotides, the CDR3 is TGTGCCAGCAGCTCTCGGACAGGGGAAGAGACCCAGTACTTC. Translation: CASSSRTGEETQYF.